Here is one TCR beta chain with its context. Its antigen remains unknown. Using immunoSEQ multiplex PCR, the repertoire was profiled, and TCRdb retains in-frame clones only, with some absent. The sample records tens of thousands of clones, over 75% being singletons. This CDR3 contains 14 residues. V trimming: 2 bases; J trimming: 4 bases; junction bases outside the gene matches: 5. Germline V lookup: CDR1 SGHTS, CDR2 YDEGEE. The data originate from a study of T cell responses to AZD1222 COVID-19 vaccine. Study-wide results and caveats: Donors were largely white British and mainly female; clonal diversity was possibly underestimated. The number of AZD1222 recipients seropositive at baseline was only 5 to 7. CD4 TCRs covered the whole spike, strongest at regions 160-218 and 743-854.

This specimen was peripheral blood, taken 28 days after the second AZD1222 dose. The sequence derives from an adult who received the AZD1222 COVID-19 vaccine. The V and J genes are TRBV5-8 and TRBJ1-1; TRBD1 matches 7 bases. The CDR3 bases are TGTGCCAGCAGCTTCCTCAGGGGGAGCACTGAAGCTTTCTTT. It translates to CASSFLRGSTEAFF.